Listed below are T cell receptor beta chains from one sample, sequenced in a study of shared T cell receptors in the human thymus. Generated by immunoSEQ multiplex PCR, the TCRdb table keeps only in-frame clones and is missing some. The table lists roughly 550,000 clones, about 84% of them singletons. The data also belong to a second study, concerning human thymus T cells.

The sample comprised thymocytes. Every receptor here comes from a boy under three years old with a congenital heart defect. CDR3s include the opening cysteine and the closing phenylalanine or tryptophan. Each record gives: clone size, V gene, CDR3 length, D gene, J gene, CDR3 protein, CDR3 DNA. The D gene is left open where the match is weak. Expanded clones get a size class; other rows say once, few or many, or leave the size out.

abundance: .; v_gene: TRBV2; len: 14; d_gene: TRBD1; j_gene: TRBJ1-5; CDR3aa: CASLQGANDQPQHF; CDR3nt: TGTGCCAGCCTCCAGGGGGCGAATGATCAGCCCCAGCATTTT
abundance: .; v_gene: TRBV6-5; len: 12; d_gene: .; j_gene: TRBJ2-7; CDR3aa: CASSEGGTVLCF; CDR3nt: TGTGCCAGCAGTGAGGGGGGGACGGTCCTGTGCTTC
abundance: .; v_gene: TRBV6-1; len: 15; d_gene: .; j_gene: TRBJ2-1; CDR3aa: CASKGRTYLYNEQFF; CDR3nt: TGTGCCAGCAAAGGGCGGACTTACCTCTACAATGAGCAGTTCTTC
abundance: .; v_gene: TRBV19; len: 16; d_gene: TRBD1; j_gene: TRBJ1-5; CDR3aa: CASDPGQGQGNQPQHF; CDR3nt: TGTGCCAGTGATCCGGGACAGGGACAGGGCAATCAGCCCCAGCATTTT
abundance: .; v_gene: TRBV30; len: 18; d_gene: TRBD2; j_gene: TRBJ2-7; CDR3aa: CAWSSGLAGGPLFYEQYF; CDR3nt: TGTGCCTGGAGTTCAGGACTAGCGGGAGGGCCTCTTTTCTACGAGCAGTACTTC
abundance: .; v_gene: TRBV10-3; len: 14; d_gene: TRBD1; j_gene: TRBJ2-7; CDR3aa: CAMCRGQGFREQYF; CDR3nt: TGTGCCATGTGTAGGGGACAGGGGTTCCGCGAGCAGTACTTC
abundance: .; v_gene: TRBV4-1; len: 17; d_gene: TRBD1; j_gene: TRBJ1-1; CDR3aa: CASSPLRQGSRNTEAFF; CDR3nt: TGCGCCAGCAGCCCCCTGCGACAGGGTAGTAGGAACACTGAAGCTTTCTTT
abundance: .; v_gene: TRBV5-6; len: 15; d_gene: TRBD2; j_gene: TRBJ2-7; CDR3aa: CASSPAGTRGDEQYF; CDR3nt: TGTGCCAGCAGCCCGGCCGGGACTAGAGGCGACGAGCAGTACTTC
abundance: .; v_gene: TRBV19; len: 19; d_gene: .; j_gene: TRBJ1-5; CDR3aa: CASTSISRQDPEGNQPQHF; CDR3nt: TGTGCCAGTACCTCCATATCCCGACAGGACCCAGAGGGCAATCAGCCCCAGCATTTT
abundance: .; v_gene: TRBV7-6; len: 16; d_gene: TRBD2; j_gene: TRBJ2-3; CDR3aa: CASSLPRAGGRDTQYF; CDR3nt: TGTGCCAGCAGCCTACCGCGTGCGGGAGGTCGGGATACGCAGTATTTT
abundance: .; v_gene: TRBV25-1; len: 15; d_gene: TRBD1; j_gene: TRBJ1-1; CDR3aa: CASSDYNGTAREAFF; CDR3nt: TGTGCCAGCAGTGATTACAACGGGACAGCGCGTGAAGCTTTCTTT
abundance: .; v_gene: TRBV28; len: 20; d_gene: .; j_gene: TRBJ2-4; CDR3aa: CASSLWSTPYGIPAKNIQYF; CDR3nt: TGTGCCAGCAGTTTATGGTCGACCCCCTACGGGATTCCAGCCAAAAACATTCAGTACTTC
abundance: .; v_gene: TRBV5-4; len: 16; d_gene: TRBD2; j_gene: TRBJ2-1; CDR3aa: CASSPRLAGSYNEQFF; CDR3nt: TGTGCCAGCAGTCCCCGACTAGCGGGATCCTACAATGAGCAGTTCTTC
abundance: .; v_gene: TRBV6-1; len: 24; d_gene: TRBD2; j_gene: TRBJ2-2; CDR3aa: CASSEAPGQLRLAGVLKNTGELFF; CDR3nt: TGTGCCAGCAGTGAAGCTCCTGGACAGCTTAGACTAGCGGGAGTTCTCAAGAACACCGGGGAGCTGTTTTTT
abundance: .; v_gene: TRBV6-5; len: 14; d_gene: .; j_gene: TRBJ1-2; CDR3aa: CASSYVQGSVGYTF; CDR3nt: TGTGCCAGCAGTTACGTCCAGGGGTCTGTTGGCTACACCTTC
abundance: .; v_gene: TRBV14; len: 13; d_gene: .; j_gene: TRBJ2-5; CDR3aa: CASSLTDQETQYF; CDR3nt: TGTGCCAGCAGCCTAACAGATCAAGAGACCCAGTACTTC
abundance: .; v_gene: TRBV2; len: 18; d_gene: .; j_gene: TRBJ1-5; CDR3aa: CASSEKGAGRYSNQPQHF; CDR3nt: TGTGCCAGCAGTGAAAAGGGAGCGGGTCGTTATAGCAATCAGCCCCAGCATTTT
abundance: .; v_gene: TRBV4-3; len: 21; d_gene: TRBD2; j_gene: TRBJ2-1; CDR3aa: CASSFRRPGTSGRAGYNEQFF; CDR3nt: TGCGCCAGCAGCTTTAGGAGGCCCGGGACTAGCGGGAGGGCCGGCTACAATGAGCAGTTCTTC
abundance: .; v_gene: TRBV6-5; len: 13; d_gene: .; j_gene: TRBJ1-2; CDR3aa: CASSYFPGDGYTF; CDR3nt: TGTGCCAGCAGTTATTTTCCGGGGGACGGCTACACCTTC
abundance: .; v_gene: TRBV6-1; len: 13; d_gene: TRBD1; j_gene: TRBJ2-1; CDR3aa: CASSDRGGDEQFF; CDR3nt: TGTGCCAGCAGCGACAGGGGGGGGGATGAGCAGTTCTTC
abundance: .; v_gene: TRBV30; len: 14; d_gene: TRBD2; j_gene: TRBJ2-7; CDR3aa: CAWEEGLAGGEQYF; CDR3nt: TGTGCCTGGGAGGAGGGACTAGCGGGAGGAGAGCAGTACTTC
abundance: .; v_gene: TRBV2; len: 13; d_gene: TRBD2; j_gene: TRBJ2-3; CDR3aa: CASSGGVTDTQYF; CDR3nt: TGTGCCAGCTCGGGGGGGGTCACAGATACGCAGTATTTT
abundance: .; v_gene: TRBV7-9; len: 16; d_gene: .; j_gene: TRBJ2-6; CDR3aa: CATGRGLRSGANVLTF; CDR3nt: TGTGCCACTGGCCGGGGGTTGCGCTCTGGGGCCAACGTCCTGACTTTC
abundance: .; v_gene: TRBV2; len: 14; d_gene: TRBD1; j_gene: TRBJ1-3; CDR3aa: CARKTGGSGNTIYF; CDR3nt: TGTGCCAGAAAGACAGGGGGTAGCGGAAACACCATATATTTT
abundance: .; v_gene: TRBV14; len: 16; d_gene: TRBD2; j_gene: TRBJ2-3; CDR3aa: CASSQRSGKSNHTQYF; CDR3nt: TGTGCCAGCAGCCAAAGGAGCGGGAAATCAAACCATACGCAGTATTTT
abundance: .; v_gene: TRBV13; len: 16; d_gene: .; j_gene: TRBJ1-5; CDR3aa: CASSFGRAYSNQPQHF; CDR3nt: TGTGCCAGCAGCTTCGGCAGGGCCTATAGCAATCAGCCCCAGCATTTT
abundance: .; v_gene: TRBV4-3; len: 15; d_gene: TRBD1; j_gene: TRBJ2-5; CDR3aa: CASSQRDSHQETQYF; CDR3nt: TGCGCCAGCAGCCAACGGGACAGTCACCAAGAGACCCAGTACTTC
abundance: .; v_gene: TRBV7-9; len: 15; d_gene: TRBD2; j_gene: TRBJ2-5; CDR3aa: CASSALAGGFETQYF; CDR3nt: TGTGCCAGCAGCGCACTAGCGGGAGGATTCGAGACCCAGTACTTC
abundance: .; v_gene: TRBV6-6; len: 13; d_gene: .; j_gene: TRBJ1-1; CDR3aa: CASSTTVRTEAFF; CDR3nt: TGTGCCAGCAGTACGACAGTAAGGACTGAAGCTTTCTTT
abundance: .; v_gene: TRBV5-1; len: 18; d_gene: TRBD2; j_gene: TRBJ2-3; CDR3aa: CASSYMGLAGGSTDTQYF; CDR3nt: TGCGCCAGCAGCTATATGGGACTAGCGGGGGGGAGCACAGATACGCAGTATTTT
abundance: .; v_gene: TRBV15; len: 19; d_gene: TRBD1; j_gene: TRBJ1-1; CDR3aa: CATSRVLPGQGSSNTEAFF; CDR3nt: TGTGCCACCAGCAGAGTCCTCCCGGGACAGGGTTCCTCGAACACTGAAGCTTTCTTT
abundance: .; v_gene: TRBV9; len: 19; d_gene: TRBD2; j_gene: TRBJ2-3; CDR3aa: CASSRRRGHGTSATDTQYF; CDR3nt: TGTGCCAGCAGCCGTAGGAGGGGACACGGGACTAGCGCCACAGATACGCAGTATTTT
abundance: .; v_gene: TRBV27; len: 18; d_gene: TRBD2; j_gene: TRBJ2-7; CDR3aa: CASSPLGGGPSNSYEQYF; CDR3nt: TGTGCCAGCAGTCCCTTGGGGGGAGGGCCGTCCAACTCCTACGAGCAGTACTTC
abundance: few; v_gene: TRBV5-1; len: 16; d_gene: .; j_gene: TRBJ2-1; CDR3aa: CASSLVVRSSYNEQFF; CDR3nt: TGCGCCAGCAGCTTGGTGGTGAGGAGCTCCTACAATGAGCAGTTCTTC
abundance: .; v_gene: TRBV4-1; len: 16; d_gene: .; j_gene: TRBJ2-1; CDR3aa: CASSPTGANSYNEQFF; CDR3nt: TGCGCCAGCAGCCCCACCGGAGCCAACTCCTACAATGAGCAGTTCTTC
abundance: .; v_gene: TRBV14; len: 17; d_gene: .; j_gene: TRBJ1-1; CDR3aa: CASSQGTATGLNTEAFF; CDR3nt: TGTGCCAGCAGCCAAGGAACAGCCACAGGGTTGAACACTGAAGCTTTCTTT
abundance: few; v_gene: TRBV5-1; len: 14; d_gene: TRBD2; j_gene: TRBJ2-3; CDR3aa: CASSLWGREDTQYF; CDR3nt: TGCGCCAGCAGCTTATGGGGGAGGGAAGATACGCAGTATTTT
abundance: few; v_gene: TRBV9; len: 14; d_gene: .; j_gene: TRBJ2-7; CDR3aa: CASSPTLFSYEQYF; CDR3nt: TGTGCCAGCAGCCCTACGCTATTCTCCTACGAGCAGTACTTC
abundance: .; v_gene: TRBV7-3; len: 19; d_gene: TRBD1; j_gene: TRBJ1-1; CDR3aa: CASGITLLQGRGGNTEAFF; CDR3nt: TGTGCCAGCGGTATAACCCTCCTACAGGGGCGGGGAGGGAACACTGAAGCTTTCTTT
abundance: .; v_gene: TRBV4-2; len: 13; d_gene: TRBD2; j_gene: TRBJ2-1; CDR3aa: CASSQGRDYYSFF; CDR3nt: TGTGCCAGCAGCCAAGGTCGGGACTATTATTCGTTCTTC
abundance: .; v_gene: TRBV5-1; len: 16; d_gene: TRBD2; j_gene: TRBJ2-1; CDR3aa: CASSLDYGGRSYEQFF; CDR3nt: TGCGCCAGCAGCTTGGACTACGGCGGGAGATCTTATGAGCAGTTCTTC
abundance: .; v_gene: TRBV27; len: 15; d_gene: TRBD2; j_gene: TRBJ2-1; CDR3aa: CASSVSGSPYNEQFF; CDR3nt: TGTGCCAGCAGCGTTAGCGGGAGCCCCTACAATGAGCAGTTCTTC
abundance: .; v_gene: TRBV4-2; len: 17; d_gene: TRBD2; j_gene: TRBJ2-1; CDR3aa: CASSLGSGRVGFNEQFF; CDR3nt: TGTGCCAGCAGCCTGGGTAGCGGGAGGGTCGGGTTCAATGAGCAGTTCTTC
abundance: .; v_gene: TRBV28; len: 13; d_gene: .; j_gene: TRBJ2-7; CDR3aa: CASSLDKNYEQYF; CDR3nt: TGTGCCAGCAGTTTGGACAAGAACTACGAGCAGTACTTC
abundance: .; v_gene: TRBV7-8; len: 17; d_gene: TRBD1; j_gene: TRBJ2-5; CDR3aa: CASSKTQGAVQKGTQYF; CDR3nt: TGTGCCAGCAGCAAGACCCAGGGGGCGGTTCAGAAGGGGACCCAGTACTTC
abundance: .; v_gene: TRBV10-2; len: 16; d_gene: .; j_gene: TRBJ2-2; CDR3aa: CASSFRLVGGTGELFF; CDR3nt: TGCGCCAGCAGTTTTAGACTAGTGGGAGGAACCGGGGAGCTGTTTTTT
abundance: .; v_gene: TRBV28; len: 15; d_gene: .; j_gene: TRBJ2-2; CDR3aa: CASRGTGAGTGELFF; CDR3nt: TGTGCCAGCAGGGGGACTGGCGCTGGCACCGGGGAGCTGTTTTTT
abundance: .; v_gene: TRBV7-9; len: 14; d_gene: .; j_gene: TRBJ2-7; CDR3aa: CASSLGAVIHEQYF; CDR3nt: TGTGCCAGCAGCTTAGGGGCAGTCATCCACGAGCAGTACTTC
abundance: .; v_gene: TRBV15; len: 19; d_gene: TRBD2; j_gene: TRBJ2-7; CDR3aa: CATSREGAGGPIPDDEQYF; CDR3nt: TGTGCCACCAGCAGAGAGGGCGCGGGAGGGCCTATTCCCGATGACGAGCAGTACTTC
abundance: .; v_gene: TRBV5-1; len: 17; d_gene: .; j_gene: TRBJ1-1; CDR3aa: CASSFISSDSLYTEAFF; CDR3nt: TGCGCCAGCAGCTTCATAAGTTCTGACAGCTTGTACACTGAAGCTTTCTTT
abundance: few; v_gene: TRBV19; len: 14; d_gene: .; j_gene: TRBJ1-1; CDR3aa: CATSSWEGGTEAFF; CDR3nt: TGTGCCACCTCATCGTGGGAGGGTGGGACTGAAGCTTTCTTT
abundance: .; v_gene: TRBV5-1; len: 17; d_gene: .; j_gene: TRBJ2-1; CDR3aa: CASSLALRDKEINEQFF; CDR3nt: TGCGCCAGCAGCTTGGCGCTACGGGACAAAGAAATAAATGAGCAGTTCTTC
abundance: .; v_gene: TRBV9; len: 14; d_gene: TRBD2; j_gene: TRBJ2-7; CDR3aa: CASSARGALSEQYF; CDR3nt: TGTGCCAGCAGCGCGCGGGGGGCCCTCTCCGAGCAGTACTTC
abundance: .; v_gene: TRBV4-1; len: 16; d_gene: TRBD2; j_gene: TRBJ2-7; CDR3aa: CASSHLPGLALYEQYF; CDR3nt: TGCGCCAGCAGCCACCTCCCGGGACTAGCTCTCTACGAGCAGTACTTC